This TCR beta chain was retrieved from a study of T-cell reconstitution after alpha-beta-depleted transplantation in children. The CDR3 runs to 14 residues. The germline CDR1 and CDR2 sequences are DFQATT and SNEGSKA (reference sequence). V was cut by 0 bases and J by 4 bases, with 7 bases left in between. This clonotype was seen at least ten times. Molecular barcoding with unique molecular identifiers was used for the TCRbeta library. TCRdb passed the PCR reads through MiXCR, listing each CDR3 protein once. Of about 610,000 distinct CDR3 sequences listed, 8% to 11% are singletons. This TCR was sampled from a human donor who donated a stem cell graft to a child with acute myeloid leukemia. The chain employs TRBV20-1 and TRBJ2-6; D not certain. The starting material was PBMCs from the stem cell graft donor, obtained from the stem cell graft. The CDR3 DNA reads as TGCAGTGCTAGAGACCTCCAGGGGGCCAACGTCCTGACTTTC. Amino acid sequence: CSARDLQGANVLTF.